This T cell receptor (beta chain) was identified in a study of molecular identifiers for immune sequencing clone quantification. Study-level background: The replicate experiment used RNA from roughly 21,000 or 96,000 naive CD8 cells. This RNA was split into five aliquots, and four of them were sequenced.

With RNA at 10%, 30% or 50%, naive CD8 libraries came from about 20,000 to 1,000,000 sorted cells. Sorting captured naive CD8 T cells as CD8+CD4-CCR7+CD45RA+. The V and J ends lost 5 bases and 2 bases, in that order; junction bases with no gene match: 6. The CDR3 has 15 residues. Germline V gene sequence: CDR1 MGHDK, CDR2 SYGVNS. Study-level results: In naive cells, clones above 20 RNA copies held under 1% of molecules, whereas in effector cells they held over 98%.

This clonotype was recorded at least ten times. Its target is not known. In TCRdb, the PCR reads were re-called with MiXCR into one record per CDR3 protein. The sample lists approximately 550,000 distinct CDR3 sequences, less than 30% occurring once. The origin of this receptor is a human donor in good health. Some libraries in this study had Jurkat cell RNA spiked in. The chain carries TRBV25-1 and TRBJ2-3; 8 bases align to TRBD2. The sample was naive CD8+ T cells from blood, with Jurkat cell RNA spiked in. This sample's subset: FACS-sorted CD8+CD4-CCR7+CD45RA+ naive T cells. The CDR3 sequence is CASSTAGGATDTQYF. The CDR3 nucleotides read TGTGCCAGCAGTACGGCGGGGGGTGCCACAGATACGCAGTATTTT.